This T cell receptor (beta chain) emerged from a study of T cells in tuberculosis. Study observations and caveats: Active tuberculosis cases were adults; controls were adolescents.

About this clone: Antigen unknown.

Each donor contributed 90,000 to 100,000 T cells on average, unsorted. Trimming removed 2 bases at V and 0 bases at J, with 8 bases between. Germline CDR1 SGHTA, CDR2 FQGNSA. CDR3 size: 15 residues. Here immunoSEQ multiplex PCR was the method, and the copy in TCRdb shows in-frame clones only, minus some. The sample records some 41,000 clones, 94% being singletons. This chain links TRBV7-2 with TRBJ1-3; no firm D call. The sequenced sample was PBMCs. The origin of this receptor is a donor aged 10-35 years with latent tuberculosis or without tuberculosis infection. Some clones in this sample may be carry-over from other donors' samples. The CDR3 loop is CASSLSYSSGNTIYF. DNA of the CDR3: TGTGCCAGCAGCTTAAGCTACTCCTCTGGAAACACCATATATTTT.